This record concerns one T cell receptor beta chain sequence. This CDR3 is built from 15 residues. Germline-derived CDR1 and CDR2 are MNHEY and SVGAGI. V lost 6 bases and J 3 bases, leaving 18 bases between the germline ends. This record belongs to a study of cytomegalovirus exposure and HLA in healthy donors. Using immunoSEQ multiplex PCR, the repertoire was profiled, and TCRdb retains in-frame clones only, with some absent. The data contain 190,000 or so clones, approximately 84% of them singletons. The sample comprised PBMCs. The chain recombines TRBV6-5 with TRBJ2-7, with TRBD2 as a possible D gene (6 bases). The sequence was obtained from a woman in her late teens or twenties in good health and CMV-seropositive. The CDR3 bases are TGTGCCAGCAGACCCTCCGGGACGCGGGACTACGAGCAGTACTTC. Protein product: CASRPSGTRDYEQYF.